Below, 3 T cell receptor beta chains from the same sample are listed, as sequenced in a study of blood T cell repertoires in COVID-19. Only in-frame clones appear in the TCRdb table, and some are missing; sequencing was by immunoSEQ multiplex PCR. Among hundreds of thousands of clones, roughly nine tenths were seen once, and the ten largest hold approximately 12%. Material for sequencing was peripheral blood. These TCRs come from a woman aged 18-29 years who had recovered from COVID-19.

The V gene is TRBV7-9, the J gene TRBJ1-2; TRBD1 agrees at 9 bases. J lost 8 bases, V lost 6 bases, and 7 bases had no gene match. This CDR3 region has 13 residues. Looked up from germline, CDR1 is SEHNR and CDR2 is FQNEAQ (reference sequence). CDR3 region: CASSPQGAYGYTF. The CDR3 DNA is TGTGCCAGCAGTCCACAGGGGGCTTACGGCTACACCTTC.

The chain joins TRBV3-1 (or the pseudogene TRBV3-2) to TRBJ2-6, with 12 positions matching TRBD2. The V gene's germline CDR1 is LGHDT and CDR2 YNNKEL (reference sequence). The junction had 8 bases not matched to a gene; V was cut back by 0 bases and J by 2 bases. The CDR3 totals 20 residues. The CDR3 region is CASSQELAGGPFAGANVLTF. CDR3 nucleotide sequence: TGTGCCAGCAGCCAAGAGCTAGCGGGAGGGCCTTTTGCTGGGGCCAACGTCCTGACTTTC.

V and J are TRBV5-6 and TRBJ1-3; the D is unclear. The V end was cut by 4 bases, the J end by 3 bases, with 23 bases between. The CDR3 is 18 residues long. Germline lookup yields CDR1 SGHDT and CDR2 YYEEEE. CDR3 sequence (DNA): TGTGCCAGCAGCGTCGGGGTGGCCGTCACTATAGGTGGAAACACCATATATTTT. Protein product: CASSVGVAVTIGGNTIYF.